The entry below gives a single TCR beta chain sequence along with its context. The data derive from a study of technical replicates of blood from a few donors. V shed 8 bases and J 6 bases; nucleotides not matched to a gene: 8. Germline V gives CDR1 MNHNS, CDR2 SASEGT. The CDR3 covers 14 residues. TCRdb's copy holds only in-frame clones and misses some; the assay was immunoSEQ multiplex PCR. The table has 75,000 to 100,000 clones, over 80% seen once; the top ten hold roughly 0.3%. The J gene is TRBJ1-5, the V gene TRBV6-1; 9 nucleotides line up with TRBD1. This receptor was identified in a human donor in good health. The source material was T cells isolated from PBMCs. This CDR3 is CASDGTGLAQPQHF. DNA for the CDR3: TGTGCCAGCGATGGGACAGGGTTGGCTCAGCCCCAGCATTTT.